The 8 T cell receptor beta chains in this list originate from one sample, sequenced in a study of control samples from healthy donors and cancer patients. Only in-frame clones appear in the TCRdb table, and some are missing; sequencing was by immunoSEQ multiplex PCR. The data show 65,000 to 90,000 clones, 85% to 95% seen once. The sample was blood. The source is a woman aged 25 to 39 in good health.

The chain employs TRBV27 and TRBJ2-5; D gene unclear. The CDR3 has 13 residues. Trimming left V 5 bases short and J 7 bases short, with 14 bases between. The germline V gene encodes CDR1 MNHEY and CDR2 SMNVEV (reference sequence). The CDR3 nucleotides read TGTGCCAGCAGTCCCCGAAGGGAAGGGACCCAGTACTTC. It translates to CASSPRREGTQYF.

The V call is TRBV6-5, the J call TRBJ1-2; 7 nucleotides match TRBD1. The CDR3 length is 16 residues. The germline gives CDR1 MNHEY, CDR2 SVGAGI. Trimming took 0 bases from V and 6 from J; bases not matched to a gene: 10. The CDR3 here is CASSYSISGGSHGYTF. CDR3 sequence (DNA): TGTGCCAGCAGTTACTCGATCTCAGGGGGAAGTCATGGCTACACCTTC.

This clone appeared a single time. This chain links TRBV27 with TRBJ1-1; possibly TRBD1 for D (5 bases). V dropped 6 bases and J dropped 5 bases, with 13 bases sitting between them. Germline V gene sequence: CDR1 MNHEY, CDR2 SMNVEV (reference sequence). This CDR3 region has 13 residues. This chain's CDR3 is CASRGEEITEAFF. The CDR3 region has the DNA TGTGCCAGCAGAGGGGAAGAAATAACTGAAGCTTTCTTT.

J is TRBJ1-3 and V is TRBV3-1 (or the pseudogene TRBV3-2); D uncertain. The length of the CDR3 is 15 residues. Germline V CDR1 and CDR2: LGHDT, YNNKEL (reference sequence). The V gene lost 1 base and the J gene lost 0 bases, with 7 bases spanning the gap. CDR3 in DNA: TGTGCCAGCAGCCAAGGACCACTCTCTGGAAACACCATATATTTT. Protein product: CASSQGPLSGNTIYF.

The chain carries TRBV5-4 and TRBJ1-2; D remains ambiguous. Germline V gene sequence: CDR1 SGHNT, CDR2 YYREEE (reference sequence). This CDR3 has 13 amino acids. Trimming removed 4 bases from V and 4 bases from J, with 11 bases in between. The CDR3 bases are TGTGCCAGCAGCCAAGAGGGAGTCTATGGCTACACCTTC. This codes for CASSQEGVYGYTF. The full variable domain, with the rest looked up from reference TRBV5-4 and TRBJ1-2, is ETGVTQSPTHLIKTRGQQVTLRCSSQSGHNTVSWYQQALGQGPQFIFQYYREEENGRGNFPPRFSGLQFPNYSSELNVNALELDDSALYLCASSQEGVYGYTFGSGTRLTVV.

This clone showed up just once. This chain links TRBV14 with TRBJ2-1; D tentatively reads TRBD1 or TRBD2 (5 bases each). CDR3 size: 18 residues. Trimming cost V 2 bases and J 2 bases, with 19 bases left between them. Germline CDR1 reads SGHDN; CDR2 reads FVKESK. This CDR3 reads CASSQSLTGDRAYNEQFF. The DNA of the CDR3 is TGTGCCAGCAGCCAAAGTTTAACCGGGGACCGGGCCTACAATGAGCAGTTCTTC.

The rearrangement uses TRBV7-3 and TRBJ1-2; D call uncertain. Germline V gene data show CDR1 as SGHTA and CDR2 as FQGTGA. The CDR3 consists of 16 residues. V gave up 6 bases and J gave up 1 base, with 18 bases separating them. The CDR3 DNA sequence: TGTGCCAGCAGTCCAAGTGTCCAAGTTGGTAACTATGGCTACACCTTC. It specifies CASSPSVQVGNYGYTF.

The V gene is TRBV5-5, the J gene TRBJ1-4; 12 nucleotides align to TRBD1. J lost 10 bases, V lost 2 bases, and 9 bases had no gene match. Germline values: CDR1 SGHKS, CDR2 YYEKEE (reference sequence). This CDR3 is 16 amino acids long. CDR3 amino acids: CASSLGPGQGARKLFF. CDR3 DNA sequence: TGTGCCAGCAGCTTAGGACCGGGACAGGGGGCCCGAAAACTGTTTTTT.